The entry below describes one TCR beta chain. Specified time point: cycle 4 day 1 (C4D1), after five to seven weeks of nivolumab. No patient escaped relapse after autologous stem cell transplantation, and brentuximab vedotin exposure varied. Clones were read by immunoSEQ multiplex PCR, and TCRdb kept only the in-frame ones, dropping some. The sample has 20,000 to 25,000 clones; over 70% are singletons. The entry originates in a study of PD-1 blockade in classical Hodgkin lymphoma. CDR1 LNHNV and CDR2 YYDKDF come from the germline V gene (reference sequence). This CDR3 region has 14 residues. V was clipped by 0 bases and J by 8 bases, with 10 bases between them.

The sequence derives from a human donor with classical Hodgkin lymphoma. The rearrangement links TRBV15 to TRBJ1-4; D is unresolved. The sequencing here drew on peripheral blood mononuclear cells (PBMCs), taken before the fourth cycle of nivolumab. DNA of the CDR3: TGTGCCACCAGCAGAGATTCGACCCGGGAAAAACTGTTTTTT. Translated, it gives CATSRDSTREKLFF.